This is a list of T cell receptor beta chains from one sample in a study of OX40 agonist ivuxolimab in advanced cancers. The data were produced by immunoSEQ multiplex PCR, yet TCRdb's version contains in-frame clones alone and is incomplete. Among around 76,000 clones listed, about 89% were seen once. Sample: CD4+ or CD8+ T cells sorted from blood, taken in a trial of the OX40 agonist ivuxolimab. These receptors all stem from an adult with an advanced solid tumor such as melanoma, head and neck, liver or kidney cancer. CDR3s include the opening cysteine and the closing phenylalanine or tryptophan. The order of the fields is D gene, J gene, V gene, CDR3 length, CDR3 DNA, CDR3 protein. D genes are given only for firm matches.

>NA|TRBJ2-2|TRBV5-1|16
TGCGCCAGCAGCTCCTCCGGGACGGATAACACCGGGGAGCTGTTTTTT
CASSSSGTDNTGELFF
>NA|TRBJ2-2|TRBV18|15
TGTGCCAGCTCACCACTCGATCTAGCGTCCGGGGAGCTGTTTTTT
CASSPLDLASGELFF
>NA|TRBJ1-4|TRBV5-4|15
TGTGCCAGCAGCTTGGACGGGGGATCGGATGAAAAACTGTTTTTT
CASSLDGGSDEKLFF
>TRBD1|TRBJ1-2|TRBV6-6|12
TGTGCCAGTCAGGAGGGGGCGTATGGCTACACCTTC
CASQEGAYGYTF
>NA|TRBJ1-1|TRBV11-2|13
TGTGCCAGCAGCTTAGAGTGGTTGGCTGAAGCTTTCTTT
CASSLEWLAEAFF
>TRBD1|TRBJ1-6|TRBV5-6|16
TGTGCCAGCAGCTTTACCCGGACAGGAATTAATTCACCCCTCCACTTT
CASSFTRTGINSPLHF
>NA|TRBJ1-1|TRBV19|13
TGTGCCAGTAGTATAGTTTGGAACACTGAAGCTTTCTTT
CASSIVWNTEAFF
>NA|TRBJ1-3|TRBV18|12
TGTGCCAGCTCACCGCAGGAAAACACCATATATTTT
CASSPQENTIYF
>TRBD1|TRBJ2-1|TRBV28|16
TGTGCCAGCAGTTTCTCAGGGGGCCCCCATTACAATGAGCAGTTCTTC
CASSFSGGPHYNEQFF
>NA|TRBJ2-5|TRBV29-1|11
TGCAGCGTTGGGACTACGGGGACCCAGTACTTC
CSVGTTGTQYF
>NA|TRBJ2-7|TRBV27|15
TGTGCCAGCAACGGAGGGGCAGGGGCGTTGGGCGAGCAGTACTTC
CASNGGAGALGEQYF
>NA|TRBJ1-5|TRBV23-1|16
TGCGCCAGCAGTCAATCTGCCAACCATAGCAATCAGCCCCAGCATTTT
CASSQSANHSNQPQHF